This TCR beta chain was sequenced during a study of post-analysis software for immune sequencing data. Findings and caveats of the study: Samples from a shared batch, those prepared together, strongly co-clustered by F measure. When patients were compared with controls, roughly five TRBV segments were more frequent, TRBV5-6, TRBV5-1 and TRBV20-1 among them.

The germline V gene encodes CDR1 SGHVS and CDR2 FQNEAQ. The CDR3 has 18 amino acids. Unique molecular identifiers were carried by the TCR beta cDNA libraries. TCRdb reanalysed the PCR reads using MiXCR and keeps one entry per CDR3 protein. This sample has fewer than 850,000 distinct CDR3 sequences, with 30% found just once. The sample holds one count of this clonotype. Its antigen is unidentified. One end of the junction is discordant with germline, which a read error may explain. V and J are TRBV7-8 and TRBJ2-1; 8 nucleotides line up with TRBD2. The clonotype comes from a girl between 10 and 17 years old with multiple sclerosis. Sequencing was carried out using blood. The DNA of the CDR3 is TGTGCCAGCAGCTTTTCGGGAGGGCCCCCCCGGTCCTACAATGGGCAGTTCTTC. It yields the protein CASSFSGGPPRSYNGQFF.